These T cell receptor beta chains were read from a single sample in a study of relationships among human T cell subsets. TCRdb reprocessed the multiplex PCR reads via MiXCR and lists one record per CDR3 protein. In the table there are 7,000 or so distinct CDR3 sequences, around 70% of which are singletons. Sequences were obtained from naive and transitional (CD45RA+) T cells sorted from blood. The receptors here all came from a man aged 40-50 years in good health. CDR3s include the opening cysteine and the closing phenylalanine or tryptophan. The D gene is left open where the match is weak. Clone sizes are given selectively: once, few, many, or a class where the clone is expanded.

abundance: NA; d_gene: NA; v_gene: TRBV10-3; j_gene: TRBJ2-3; CDR3aa: CAISERGPSTDTQYF; CDR3nt: TGTGCCATCAGTGAAAGGGGACCAAGCACAGATACGCAGTATTTT
abundance: once; d_gene: TRBD2; v_gene: TRBV28; j_gene: TRBJ2-7; CDR3aa: CATLSSGGDPYEQYF; CDR3nt: TGTGCCACCCTGTCTAGCGGGGGGGACCCTTACGAGCAGTACTTC
abundance: NA; d_gene: NA; v_gene: TRBV27; j_gene: TRBJ2-1; CDR3aa: CASSLSWGNEQFF; CDR3nt: TGTGCCAGCAGTTTATCGTGGGGTAATGAGCAGTTCTTC
abundance: NA; d_gene: NA; v_gene: TRBV24-1; j_gene: TRBJ1-2; CDR3aa: CATASGTNYGYTF; CDR3nt: TGTGCCACCGCATCCGGGACGAACTATGGCTACACCTTC
abundance: NA; d_gene: TRBD2; v_gene: TRBV6-5; j_gene: TRBJ2-5; CDR3aa: CASNRAGSLVPQYF; CDR3nt: TGTGCCAGCAACCGAGCGGGGTCCCTCGTGCCCCAGTACTTC
abundance: once; d_gene: NA; v_gene: TRBV6-4; j_gene: TRBJ2-3; CDR3aa: CASSDRGSTDTQYF; CDR3nt: TGTGCCAGCAGTGACCGGGGGAGCACAGATACGCAGTATTTT
abundance: NA; d_gene: TRBD2; v_gene: TRBV20-1; j_gene: TRBJ2-7; CDR3aa: CSAKTSGPYFSYEQYF; CDR3nt: TGCAGTGCAAAGACTAGCGGGCCCTATTTCTCCTACGAGCAGTACTTC
abundance: NA; d_gene: TRBD2; v_gene: TRBV12-3/TRBV12-4; j_gene: TRBJ2-1; CDR3aa: CASSLSWSGVYNEQFF; CDR3nt: TGTGCCAGCAGTCTCTCCTGGAGCGGGGTTTACAATGAGCAGTTCTTC
abundance: NA; d_gene: TRBD2; v_gene: TRBV6-5; j_gene: TRBJ2-7; CDR3aa: CASSKTSGNYEQYF; CDR3nt: TGTGCCAGCAGTAAGACTAGCGGGAACTACGAGCAGTACTTC
abundance: NA; d_gene: TRBD1; v_gene: TRBV29-1; j_gene: TRBJ2-1; CDR3aa: CSAPGQGDNEQFF; CDR3nt: TGCAGCGCTCCGGGACAGGGTGACAATGAGCAGTTCTTC
abundance: few; d_gene: NA; v_gene: TRBV18; j_gene: TRBJ2-1; CDR3aa: CASSEAWQKKNEQFF; CDR3nt: TGTGCCAGCTCCGAAGCGTGGCAGAAAAAGAATGAGCAGTTCTTC
abundance: NA; d_gene: TRBD1; v_gene: TRBV20-1; j_gene: TRBJ2-4; CDR3aa: CSARGLVVTGDIQYF; CDR3nt: TGCAGTGCTAGAGGGCTGGTGGTGACAGGGGATATTCAGTACTTC
abundance: few; d_gene: NA; v_gene: TRBV20-1; j_gene: TRBJ2-7; CDR3aa: CSARDLSSYEQYF; CDR3nt: TGCAGTGCTCGGGACCTGAGCTCCTACGAGCAGTACTTC
abundance: NA; d_gene: NA; v_gene: TRBV10-1; j_gene: TRBJ2-4; CDR3aa: CASSESSGAENIQYF; CDR3nt: TGCGCCAGCAGTGAGTCGTCGGGGGCGGAAAACATTCAGTACTTC
abundance: NA; d_gene: TRBD2; v_gene: TRBV6-5; j_gene: TRBJ2-1; CDR3aa: CASSSGTSGRNEQFF; CDR3nt: TGTGCCAGCAGCTCCGGGACTAGCGGGAGGAATGAGCAGTTCTTC
abundance: NA; d_gene: TRBD2; v_gene: TRBV28; j_gene: TRBJ2-7; CDR3aa: CASSLLAGGPWEQYF; CDR3nt: TGTGCCAGCAGTTTACTCGCGGGAGGGCCTTGGGAGCAGTACTTC
abundance: NA; d_gene: NA; v_gene: TRBV7-9; j_gene: TRBJ1-2; CDR3aa: CASSSTGGYTF; CDR3nt: TGTGCCAGCAGCAGTACGGGAGGCTACACCTTC
abundance: NA; d_gene: NA; v_gene: TRBV27; j_gene: TRBJ1-1; CDR3aa: CASSFVTGTEAFF; CDR3nt: TGTGCCAGCAGTTTTGTGACGGGCACTGAAGCTTTCTTT
abundance: NA; d_gene: NA; v_gene: TRBV7-2; j_gene: TRBJ2-2; CDR3aa: CASSFFSGNTGELFF; CDR3nt: TGTGCCAGCAGCTTTTTTAGCGGGAACACCGGGGAGCTGTTTTTT